This T cell receptor (beta chain) was captured in a study of cytomegalovirus exposure and HLA in healthy donors. Study-wide results and limits: Clonal expansion, a later analysis showed, was greater in HLA-associated TCR beta chains than in equally common others. Later work found most CMV-associated TCR beta chains apparently HLA-restricted.

Trimming shortened V by 6 bases and J by 10 bases, and 22 bases separated the two germline ends. Germline V gene sequence: CDR1 SGHNT, CDR2 YYREEE (reference sequence). The CDR3 has 14 amino acids. The PCR had 60 Vbeta and 13 Jbeta primers. Some clones are missing from TCRdb's copy, which holds only in-frame ones; the method was immunoSEQ multiplex PCR. The table records tens of thousands of clones, 10% of them present only once. Regarding this clone: Its antigen is currently unknown.

The sequenced sample was PBMCs. The TCR sequence derives from a man aged 60-69 years in good health and CMV-seropositive. The chain carries TRBV5-4 and TRBJ1-1; tentative D call: TRBD1 (6 bases). CDR3 sequence reads: CASTNKGGVEGAFF. CDR3 nucleotide sequence: TGTGCCAGCACCAATAAAGGGGGGGTCGAGGGAGCTTTCTTT.